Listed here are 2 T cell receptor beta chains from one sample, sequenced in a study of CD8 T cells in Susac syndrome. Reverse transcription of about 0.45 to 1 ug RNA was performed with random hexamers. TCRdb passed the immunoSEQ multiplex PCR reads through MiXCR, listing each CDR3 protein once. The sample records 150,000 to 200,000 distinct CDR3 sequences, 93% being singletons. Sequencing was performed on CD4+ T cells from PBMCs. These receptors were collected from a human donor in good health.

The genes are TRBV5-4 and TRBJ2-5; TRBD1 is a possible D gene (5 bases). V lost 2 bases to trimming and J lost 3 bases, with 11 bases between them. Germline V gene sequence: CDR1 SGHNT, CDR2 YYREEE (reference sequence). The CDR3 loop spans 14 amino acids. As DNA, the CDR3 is TGTGCCAGCAGCTTAGGGCAACAGGAAGAGACCCAGTACTTC. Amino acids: CASSLGQQEETQYF.

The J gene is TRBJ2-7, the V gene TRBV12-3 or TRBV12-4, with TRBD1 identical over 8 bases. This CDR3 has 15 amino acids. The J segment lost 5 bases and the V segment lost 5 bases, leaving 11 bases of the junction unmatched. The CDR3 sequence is CASSPPTDRVNEQYF. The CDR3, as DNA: TGTGCCAGCAGTCCTCCCACGGACAGGGTAAACGAGCAGTACTTC.